The sequence of this TCR beta chain was determined in a study of blood T cell repertoires in COVID-19 (dated by TCRdb to 2020 to 2022). At the level of the whole study: Samples from collaborators originated in the United States, Italy and Spain and spanned both the acute and convalescent phases of COVID-19. The prospective study material was composed of cDNA or gDNA derived from T cells, B-cell-depleted T cells, or PBMCs. Subjects who had been exposed to COVID-19, were actively infected with it, or had recovered from it provided the deeply sampled blood TCRbeta repertoires that made up the dataset. The repertoires were released in a freely available public database meant as a resource for research on the immune response to SARS-CoV-2. The samples were drawn from two sources: the first 160 participants of the ongoing ImmuneRACE study, and 1,000 to 1,500 subjects contributed by 6 global collaborators. Nearly every sample came with metadata listing a de-identified subject ID, COVID-19 status, age in years and sex. HLA class I and class II types, where available, came from metadata supplied by the sample provider rather than from assay-based typing. The study at large found these results: The amount of clinical and demographic metadata varied by source and participant and was provided uncurated.

TCRbeta CDR3 regions were amplified from genomic DNA using the immunoSEQ Assay, a bias-controlled multiplex PCR. On the study's bioinformatics: The number of nucleated cells in each sample was estimated from the amplification of reference gene primers within the assay. To quantify the absolute abundance of each unique TCRbeta CDR3 rearrangement, sequence reads were collapsed and filtered. Productive Simpson clonality was computed per sample as the square root of Simpson's diversity index over productive rearrangements. This is the immuneACCESS table as TCRdb keeps it, with only in-frame sequences that have V and J called. A part of the clones is gone; compared with another copy, unresolved V genes explain less than half, and the rest is unexplained. The D gene and trimming were derived from the DNA, and the V and J assignments and clone size from that table. The sample table lists approximately 190,000 clones, 70% to 90% of them with a count of one. The ten largest clonotypes hold 4.5% to 6% of the sample.

Taken from the germline V gene, the CDR1 and CDR2 loops are MGHRA and YSYEKL. V lost 3 bases and J lost 0 bases, and the count of bases not matched to a germline gene is 8. CDR3 length: 18 amino acids, cysteine to phenylalanine. Only the CDR3 DNA is retained, 54 bases long and in frame from the first base. Collaborating institutions collected whole blood in K2EDTA tubes following their own protocols. For TCRbeta analysis, collaborators shipped samples in one of three forms: frozen whole blood, isolated PBMCs, or DNA extracted from either of those sample types. With regard to this clone: There is no known antigen for this receptor. There are no base qualities to consult, and no much larger clone falls within one base.

This clonotype was obtained from a woman between 70 and 85 years old with active or convalescent COVID-19. The specimen was peripheral blood. In this chain, TRBV4-1 is recombined with TRBJ2-2, and TRBD2 matches 9 of the central bases. Here the CDR3 is given as CASSHLVSGRPNTGELFF. The sequence in DNA is TGCGCCAGCAGCCATTTAGTCAGCGGGAGGCCGAACACCGGGGAGCTGTTTTTT.